The 8 T cell receptor beta chains below all came from one sample that was sequenced in a study of memory CD4+ T cells and cytomegalovirus serostatus. Clones were sequenced by immunoSEQ multiplex PCR, and TCRdb holds only the in-frame ones, with some missing. The sample has some 80,000 clones, 80% seen once. The sort gate was single viable CD3+CD4+CD8-CD45RO+ cells for memory CD4+ T cells. Sequencing was carried out using memory CD4+ T cells from blood. The receptors were sampled from an adult in good health and CMV-seronegative.

The V gene is TRBV9, the J gene TRBJ2-5; 8 bases align to TRBD1. V gave up 6 bases and J gave up 5 bases; unmatched junction bases: 3. Germline V gives CDR1 SGDLS, CDR2 YYNGEE. This CDR3 has 12 amino acids. CDR3 nucleotides: TGTGCCAGCAAACGACAGGGGGAGACCCAGTACTTC. Its protein is CASKRQGETQYF. Using reference TRBV9 and TRBJ2-5 for the parts outside the CDR3, the full variable domain is DSGVTQTPKHLITATGQRVTLRCSPRSGDLSVYWYQQSLDQGLQFLIQYYNGEERAKGNILERFSAQQFPDLHSELNLSSLELGDSALYFCASKRQGETQYFGPGTRLLVL.

J is TRBJ1-2 and V is TRBV18; possible D gene TRBD1, 5 bases. This CDR3 is 15 amino acids long. Germline CDR1 reads KGHSH; CDR2 reads LQKENI. V dropped 4 bases and J dropped 4 bases, with 16 bases sitting between them. The CDR3 sequence is CASSRTGVDSYGYTF. The CDR3 region has the DNA TGTGCCAGCTCACGGACGGGGGTGGATTCCTATGGCTACACCTTC.

This clone was seen only a few times. The chain has TRBV11-3 and TRBJ2-1; D may be TRBD1 or TRBD2 (5 bases each). The V end lost 3 bases, the J end lost 8 bases, and 14 bases lay between the germline ends. Per the germline V gene, CDR1 is SGHNT and CDR2 is YENEEA. The CDR3 loop spans 14 amino acids. CDR3 sequence (DNA): TGTGCCAGCAGCTTGCTGGGGGAAGGGGATGAGCAGTTCTTC. Its translation is CASSLLGEGDEQFF.

As concerns this clone: One junction end disagrees with the germline gene, perhaps due to a read error. This sequence joins TRBV11-2 and TRBJ2-1; 9 nucleotides align to TRBD1. CDR1 is SGHAT and CDR2 is FQNNGV in the germline V gene. This CDR3 is 16 amino acids long. The CDR3 nucleotides read TGTGCCAGCAGCGTAGACCGGGACAGGGTGTCGAATGAGCAGTTCTTC. It codes for CASSVDRDRVSNEQFF. Complete variable domain (other parts from reference TRBV11-2 and TRBJ2-1): EAGVAQSPRYKIIEKRQSVAFWCNPISGHATLYWYQQILGQGPKLLIQFQNNGVVDDSQLPKDRFSAERLKGVDSTLKIQPAKLEDSAVYLCASSVDRDRVSNEQFFGPGTRLTVL.

The gene calls are TRBV7-9 and TRBJ1-1, with D possibly being TRBD1 (5 bases). From germline, CDR1 is SEHNR and CDR2 FQNEAQ (reference sequence). The V and J ends lost 0 bases and 3 bases respectively, with 20 bases between them. This CDR3 has 18 amino acids. CDR3 nucleotide sequence: TGTGCCAGCAGCTTAGCTCACGGGGGTAGCGGGGTCGACACTGAAGCTTTCTTT. The encoded protein is CASSLAHGGSGVDTEAFF.

The CDR3 bases are TGTGCCAGCAGCCCCCGGCGGGAGAACACTGAAGCTTTCTTT. It codes for CASSPRRENTEAFF. The V gene is TRBV6-5, the J gene TRBJ1-1; D not certain. The CDR3 has 14 residues. Per the germline V gene, CDR1 is MNHEY and CDR2 is SVGAGI. V was clipped by 6 bases and J by 1 base, with 12 bases between them.

This chain connects TRBV14 to TRBJ2-5; possibly TRBD1 for D (5 bases). Germline-derived CDR1 and CDR2 are SGHDN and FVKESK. V lost 4 bases and J 7 bases, leaving 16 bases between the germline ends. This CDR3 region has 14 residues. The CDR3 loop reads CASSPQAGIGTQYF. The CDR3 DNA sequence: TGTGCCAGCAGCCCGCAGGCAGGGATTGGGACCCAGTACTTC.

The chain combines TRBV7-2 with TRBJ2-5; D assignment may be TRBD1 or TRBD2 (5 bases each). Germline-derived CDR1 and CDR2 are SGHTA and FQGNSA. V gave up 0 bases and J gave up 2 bases, with 13 bases separating them. The CDR3 totals 16 residues. The CDR3 here is CASSLAGVRAQETQYF. CDR3 coding DNA: TGTGCCAGCAGCTTAGCGGGGGTCAGGGCACAAGAGACCCAGTACTTC. Full variable domain (rest looked up from reference TRBV7-2 and TRBJ2-5): GAGVSQSPSNKVTEKGKDVELRCDPISGHTALYWYRQSLGQGLEFLIYFQGNSAPDKSGLPSDRFSAERTGGSVSTLTIQRTQQEDSAVYLCASSLAGVRAQETQYFGPGTRLLVL.